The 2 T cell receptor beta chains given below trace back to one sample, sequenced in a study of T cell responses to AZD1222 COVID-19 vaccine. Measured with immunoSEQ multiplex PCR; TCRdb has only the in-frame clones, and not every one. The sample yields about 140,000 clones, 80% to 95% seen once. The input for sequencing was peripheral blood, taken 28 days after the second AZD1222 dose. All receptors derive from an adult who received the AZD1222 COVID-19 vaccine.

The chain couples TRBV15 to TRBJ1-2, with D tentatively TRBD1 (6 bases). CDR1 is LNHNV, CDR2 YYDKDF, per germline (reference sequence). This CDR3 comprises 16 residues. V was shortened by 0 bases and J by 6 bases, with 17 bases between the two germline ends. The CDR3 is CATSRDRSNRDDGYTF. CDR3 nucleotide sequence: TGTGCCACCAGCAGAGATCGTTCGAACAGGGACGATGGCTACACCTTC.

CDR3 amino acids: CASGRRLAGVPQETQYF. The CDR3, as DNA: TGTGCTAGTGGTCGCCGACTAGCGGGGGTCCCCCAAGAGACCCAGTACTTC. The chain has TRBV12-5 and TRBJ2-5; 12 nucleotides align to TRBD2. Germline loops: CDR1 LGHNT, CDR2 FRNRAP. After removal of 5 bases from V and 1 base from J, the junction contained 8 bases not matched to a gene. The length of the CDR3 is 17 residues.